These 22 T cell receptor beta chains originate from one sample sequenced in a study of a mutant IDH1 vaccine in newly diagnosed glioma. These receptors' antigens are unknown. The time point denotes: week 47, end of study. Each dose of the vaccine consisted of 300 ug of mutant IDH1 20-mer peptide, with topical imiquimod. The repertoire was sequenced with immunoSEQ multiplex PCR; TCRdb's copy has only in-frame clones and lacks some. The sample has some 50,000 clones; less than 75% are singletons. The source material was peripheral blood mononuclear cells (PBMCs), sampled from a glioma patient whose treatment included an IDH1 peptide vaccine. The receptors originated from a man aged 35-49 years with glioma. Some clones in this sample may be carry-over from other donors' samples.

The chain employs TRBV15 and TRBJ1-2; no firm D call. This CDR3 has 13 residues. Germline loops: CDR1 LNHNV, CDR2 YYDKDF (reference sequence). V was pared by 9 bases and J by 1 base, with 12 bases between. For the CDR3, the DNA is TGTGCCACTTCTGGGGATCTTAACTATGGCTACACCTTC. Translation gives CATSGDLNYGYTF.

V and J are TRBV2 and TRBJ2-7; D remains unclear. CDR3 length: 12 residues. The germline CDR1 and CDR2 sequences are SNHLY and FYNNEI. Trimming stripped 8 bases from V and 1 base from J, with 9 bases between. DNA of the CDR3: TGTGCCAGCTTAGGCAGGTCCTACGAGCAGTACTTC. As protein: CASLGRSYEQYF.

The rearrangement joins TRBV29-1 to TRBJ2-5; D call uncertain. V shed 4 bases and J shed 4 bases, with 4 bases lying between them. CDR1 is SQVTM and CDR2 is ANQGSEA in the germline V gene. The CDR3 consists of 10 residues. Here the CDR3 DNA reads TGCAGCGTTGTAGTAGAGACCCAGTACTTC. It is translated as CSVVVETQYF.

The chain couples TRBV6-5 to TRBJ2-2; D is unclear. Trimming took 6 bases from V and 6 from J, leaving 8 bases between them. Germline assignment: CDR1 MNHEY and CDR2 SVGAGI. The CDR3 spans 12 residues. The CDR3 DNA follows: TGTGCCAGCAGACCATATGCCGGGGAGCTGTTTTTT. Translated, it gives CASRPYAGELFF.

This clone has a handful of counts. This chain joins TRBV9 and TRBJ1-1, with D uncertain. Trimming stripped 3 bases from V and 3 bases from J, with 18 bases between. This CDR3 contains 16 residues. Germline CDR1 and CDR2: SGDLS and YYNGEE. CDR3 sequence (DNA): TGTGCCAGCAGCGGGCGGAGGGAGGGAGGCTACACTGAAGCTTTCTTT. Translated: CASSGRREGGYTEAFF.

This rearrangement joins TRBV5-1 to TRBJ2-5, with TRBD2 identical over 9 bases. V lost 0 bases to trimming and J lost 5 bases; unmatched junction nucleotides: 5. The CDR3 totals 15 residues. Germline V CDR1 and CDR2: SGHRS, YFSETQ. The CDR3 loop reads CASSLAGLAMETQYF. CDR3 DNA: TGCGCCAGCAGCTTGGCGGGACTAGCTATGGAGACCCAGTACTTC. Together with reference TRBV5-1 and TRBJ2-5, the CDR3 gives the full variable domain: KAGVTQTPRYLIKTRGQQVTLSCSPISGHRSVSWYQQTPGQGLQFLFEYFSETQRNKGNFPGRFSGRQFSNSRSEMNVSTLELGDSALYLCASSLAGLAMETQYFGPGTRLLVL.

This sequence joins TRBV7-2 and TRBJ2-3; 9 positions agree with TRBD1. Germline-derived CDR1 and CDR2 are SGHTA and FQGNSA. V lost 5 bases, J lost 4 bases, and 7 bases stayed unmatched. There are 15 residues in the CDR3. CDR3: CASSPGDREADTQYF. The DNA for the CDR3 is TGTGCCAGCAGCCCTGGGGACAGGGAGGCAGATACGCAGTATTTT.

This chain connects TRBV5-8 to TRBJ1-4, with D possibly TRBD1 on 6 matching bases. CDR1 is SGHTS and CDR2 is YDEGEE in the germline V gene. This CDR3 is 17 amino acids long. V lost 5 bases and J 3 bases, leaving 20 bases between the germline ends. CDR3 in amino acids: CASSSITGRGPNEKLFF. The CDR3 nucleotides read TGTGCCAGCAGTTCGATAACGGGGCGGGGGCCTAATGAAAAACTGTTTTTT.

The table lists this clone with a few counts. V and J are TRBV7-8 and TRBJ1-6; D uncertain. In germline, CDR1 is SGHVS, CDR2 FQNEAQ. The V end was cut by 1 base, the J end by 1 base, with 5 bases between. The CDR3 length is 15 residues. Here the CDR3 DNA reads TGTGCCAGCAGCTTAGGCGGGTCCTATAATTCACCCCTCCACTTT. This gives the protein CASSLGGSYNSPLHF.

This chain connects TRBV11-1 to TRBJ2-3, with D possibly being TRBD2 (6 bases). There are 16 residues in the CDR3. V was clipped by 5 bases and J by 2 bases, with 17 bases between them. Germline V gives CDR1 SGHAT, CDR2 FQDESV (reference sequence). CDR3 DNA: TGTGCCAGCAGCCCCCTGTGGTGGGGGGACACAGATACGCAGTATTTT. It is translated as CASSPLWWGDTDTQYF.

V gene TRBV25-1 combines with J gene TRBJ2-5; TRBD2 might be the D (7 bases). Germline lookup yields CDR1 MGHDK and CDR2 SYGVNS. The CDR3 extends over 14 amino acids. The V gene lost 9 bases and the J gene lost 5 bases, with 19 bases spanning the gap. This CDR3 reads CASWPGGLGETQYF. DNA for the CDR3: TGTGCCAGTTGGCCCGGGGGGCTGGGGGAGACCCAGTACTTC.

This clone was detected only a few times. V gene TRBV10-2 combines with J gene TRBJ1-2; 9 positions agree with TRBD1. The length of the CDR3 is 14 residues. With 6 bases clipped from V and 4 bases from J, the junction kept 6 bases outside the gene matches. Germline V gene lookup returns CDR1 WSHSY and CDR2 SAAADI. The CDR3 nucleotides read TGCGCCAGCAGAGTGGACAGGGGAGCCTATGGCTACACCTTC. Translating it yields CASRVDRGAYGYTF.

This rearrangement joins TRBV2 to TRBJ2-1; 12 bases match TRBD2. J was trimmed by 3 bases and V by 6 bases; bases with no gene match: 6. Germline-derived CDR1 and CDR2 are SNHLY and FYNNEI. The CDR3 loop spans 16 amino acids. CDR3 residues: CASRIRTSGIYNEQFF. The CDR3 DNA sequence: TGTGCCAGCAGAATCCGGACTAGCGGGATCTACAATGAGCAGTTCTTC.

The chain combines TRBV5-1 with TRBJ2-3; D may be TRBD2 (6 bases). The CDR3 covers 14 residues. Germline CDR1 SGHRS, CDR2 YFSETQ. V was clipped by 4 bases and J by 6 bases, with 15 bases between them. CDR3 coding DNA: TGCGCCAGCAGCCCCCGTCCCAGCGGGGATACGCAGTATTTT. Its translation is CASSPRPSGDTQYF.

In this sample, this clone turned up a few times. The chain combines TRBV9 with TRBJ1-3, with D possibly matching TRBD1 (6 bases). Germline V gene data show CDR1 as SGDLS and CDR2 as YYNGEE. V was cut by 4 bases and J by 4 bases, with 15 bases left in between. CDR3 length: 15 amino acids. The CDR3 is CASSPQGRKGNTIYF. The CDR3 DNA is TGTGCCAGCAGCCCCCAGGGGAGAAAAGGAAACACCATATATTTT.

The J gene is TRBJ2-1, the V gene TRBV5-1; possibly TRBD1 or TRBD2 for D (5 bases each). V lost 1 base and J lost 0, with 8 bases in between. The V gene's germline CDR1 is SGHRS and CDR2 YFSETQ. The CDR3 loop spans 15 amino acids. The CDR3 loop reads CASSLTRGSYNEQFF. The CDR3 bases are TGCGCCAGCAGCTTGACTAGGGGCTCCTACAATGAGCAGTTCTTC.

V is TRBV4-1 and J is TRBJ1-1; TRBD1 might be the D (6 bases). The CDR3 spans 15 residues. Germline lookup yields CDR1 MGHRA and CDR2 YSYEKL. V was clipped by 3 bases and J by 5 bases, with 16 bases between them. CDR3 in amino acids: CASSHPQGVRTEAFF. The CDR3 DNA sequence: TGCGCCAGCAGCCACCCACAGGGAGTGAGGACTGAAGCTTTCTTT.

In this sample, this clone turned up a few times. DNA for the CDR3: TGTGCCATCAGTGGACAGAACACTGAAGCTTTCTTT. Translated, it gives CAISGQNTEAFF. The chain combines TRBV10-3 with TRBJ1-1, with D unclear. The CDR3 sequence is 12 residues long. Trimming removed 4 bases at V and 1 base at J, with 4 bases between. Germline CDR1 ENHRY, CDR2 SYGVKD.

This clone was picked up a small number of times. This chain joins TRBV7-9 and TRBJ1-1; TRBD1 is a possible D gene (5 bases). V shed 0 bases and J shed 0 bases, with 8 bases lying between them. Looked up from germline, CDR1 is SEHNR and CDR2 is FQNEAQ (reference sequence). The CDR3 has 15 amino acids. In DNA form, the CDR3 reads TGTGCCAGCAGCTTAGCTCGGGGCATGAACACTGAAGCTTTCTTT. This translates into CASSLARGMNTEAFF.

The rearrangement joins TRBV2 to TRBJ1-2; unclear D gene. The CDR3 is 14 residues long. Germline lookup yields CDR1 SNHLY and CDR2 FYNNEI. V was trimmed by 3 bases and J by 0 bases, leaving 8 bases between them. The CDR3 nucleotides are TGTGCCAGCAGTGACCCTCTTTCTAACTATGGCTACACCTTC. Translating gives CASSDPLSNYGYTF.

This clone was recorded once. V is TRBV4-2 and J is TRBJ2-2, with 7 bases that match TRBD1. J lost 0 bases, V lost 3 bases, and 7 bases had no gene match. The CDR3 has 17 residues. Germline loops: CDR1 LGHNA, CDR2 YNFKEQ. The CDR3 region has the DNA TGTGCCAGCAGCCAGAGGACCGGGACAGCGAACACCGGGGAGCTGTTTTTT. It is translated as CASSQRTGTANTGELFF.

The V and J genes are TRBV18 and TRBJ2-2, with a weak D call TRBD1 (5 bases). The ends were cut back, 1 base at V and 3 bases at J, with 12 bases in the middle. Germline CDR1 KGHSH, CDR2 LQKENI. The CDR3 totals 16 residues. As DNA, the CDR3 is TGTGCCAGCTCACCACGGGCCTTAGGGGACACCGGGGAGCTGTTTTTT. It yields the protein CASSPRALGDTGELFF. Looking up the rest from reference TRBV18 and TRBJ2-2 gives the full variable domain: NAGVMQNPRHLVRRRGQEARLRCSPMKGHSHVYWYRQLPEEGLKFMVYLQKENIIDESGMPKERFSAEFPKEGPSILRIQQVVRGDSAAYFCASSPRALGDTGELFFGEGSRLTVL.